This TCR beta chain was captured by sequencing in a study of Graves' ophthalmopathy and Graves' hyperthyroidism. Study-wide points: Blood repertoires reportedly contained most expanded thyroid clonotypes above 0.001 frequency. A roughly 76% specificity and 87.88% sensitivity were achieved by a 13-signature model that separated ophthalmopathy from stable hyperthyroidism.

The authors enrolled newly diagnosed hyperthyroidism patients aged 18 to 65 with under 2 months' duration. This clonotype was recorded at least ten times. Its antigen remains unknown. TCR beta CDR3 regions were amplified from RNA transcripts. Scientists carried out first-round RT-PCR using HTBI primers and then a second-round multiplex PCR. TCRdb analysed the multiplex PCR reads with MiXCR anew, one entry per CDR3 protein. The repertoire holds more than 1,000,000 distinct CDR3 sequences, with about 36% as singletons. This receptor was identified in an adult man with Graves' hyperthyroidism. Material: peripheral blood or thyroid tissue (not recorded which).

The CDR3 region has the DNA TGTGCCAGCAGCCAAGGTCAGGGACCCTTCTACGAGCAGTACTTC. This encodes CASSQGQGPFYEQYF. The rearrangement links TRBV14 to TRBJ2-7; D is possibly TRBD1 or TRBD2 (5 bases each). There are 15 residues in the CDR3. Germline lookup yields CDR1 SGHDN and CDR2 FVKESK. V was pared by 1 base and J by 3 bases, with 13 bases between.